This T cell receptor beta chain comes out of a study of blood T cells in healthy people across ages. A second PCR, run for about 7 to 11 cycles, used a sample-barcoded 5' primer plus a J-beta primer mix. TCRdb redid the calling of the 5' RACE reads with MiXCR, one entry per CDR3 protein. The sample has around 690,000 distinct CDR3 sequences, 58% seen once; the top ten hold approximately 37%. CDR1 is DFQATT and CDR2 is SNEGSKA in the germline V gene (reference sequence). This CDR3 has 14 amino acids. The authors drew roughly 9.8 milliliters of peripheral blood from each donor. The V gene is TRBV20-1, the J gene TRBJ1-2, with 7 bases lining up with TRBD1. The sequenced material came from blood. This sequence was found in a man aged 55-75 years in good health. CDR3 sequence: CRARMRQGYNGYTF. CDR3 DNA: TGCAGGGCCCGAATGAGACAGGGATATAATGGCTACACCTTC.